The 14 T cell receptor beta chains listed next were all sequenced from one sample in a study of blood T cell repertoires in COVID-19. The table came from immunoSEQ multiplex PCR; TCRdb's copy has only in-frame clones and leaves some out. In the table there are approximately 26,000 clones, approximately 80% of which are singletons. Sequencing input: peripheral blood. All receptors come from an elderly man with active or convalescent COVID-19.

This rearrangement joins TRBV5-1 to TRBJ2-1, with 8 bases aligning to TRBD1. The CDR3 consists of 14 residues. In germline, CDR1 is SGHRS, CDR2 YFSETQ. The ends lost 2 bases at V and 8 bases at J; junction bases unmatched: 6. CDR3: CASSLAPGGYEQFF. The DNA for the CDR3 is TGCGCCAGCAGCTTAGCTCCAGGGGGCTATGAGCAGTTCTTC.

The gene calls are TRBV5-6 and TRBJ1-2; 12 positions match TRBD1. With V trimmed by 6 bases and J by 7 bases, 7 bases remained unmatched. CDR3 length equals 14 residues. Germline V gene data show CDR1 as SGHDT and CDR2 as YYEEEE. CDR3 nucleotides: TGTGCCAGCAATAACCGGGACAGGGGGCCTGGCTACACCTTC. Encoded protein: CASNNRDRGPGYTF.

This clone was counted between two and nine times. The chain joins TRBV5-4 to TRBJ2-2; 10 bases fit TRBD1. CDR1 and CDR2 (germline): SGHNT, YYREEE (reference sequence). V gave up 5 bases and J gave up 4 bases; unmatched junction bases: 8. The CDR3 extends over 16 amino acids. The CDR3 DNA is TGTGCCAGCAGTTTACCGGGACAGGGGTCCACCGGGGAGCTGTTTTTT. This translates into CASSLPGQGSTGELFF.

The chain joins TRBV11-2 to TRBJ2-1, with 9 bases fitting TRBD2. V was clipped by 1 base and J by 7 bases; unmatched bases: 5. Germline V gene data show CDR1 as SGHAT and CDR2 as FQNNGV. The CDR3 contains 15 residues. The CDR3 spells CASSLVSGGTNEQFF. The CDR3 DNA reads as TGTGCCAGCAGCTTAGTTAGCGGGGGTACGAATGAGCAGTTCTTC.

The chain links TRBV21-1 to TRBJ2-3; the table's D call, TRBD1, has no DNA check behind it. TRBV21-1 is assigned pseudogene status. This CDR3 has 15 amino acids. As DNA, the CDR3 is TGTGCCAGCAACGTCCGGACAGGGGGCATGGATACGCAGTATTTT. It specifies CASNVRTGGMDTQYF.

V gene TRBV27 combines with J gene TRBJ2-3; possibly TRBD2 for D (5 bases). Per germline, CDR1 MNHEY and CDR2 SMNVEV (reference sequence). Trimming shortened V by 3 bases and J by 6 bases, and 13 bases separated the two germline ends. The CDR3 totals 14 residues. This CDR3 reads CASSLLPGSDTQYF. Here the CDR3 DNA reads TGTGCCAGCAGTTTGTTACCGGGGTCCGATACGCAGTATTTT.

The chain combines TRBV2 with TRBJ1-1, with D perhaps TRBD1 (5 bases). V lost 7 bases, J lost 0 bases, and 12 bases lay in between. The CDR3 length is 14 residues. Germline V gene data show CDR1 as SNHLY and CDR2 as FYNNEI. The CDR3, as DNA: TGTGCCAGCACTAACGGGGGGATGAACACTGAAGCTTTCTTT. Translated: CASTNGGMNTEAFF.

This clone was observed a handful of times. The chain links TRBV28 to TRBJ1-5; TRBD1 aligns across 9 bases. Germline values: CDR1 MDHEN, CDR2 SYDVKM. V gave up 6 bases and J gave up 6 bases; unmatched junction bases: 6. The CDR3 sequence is 14 residues long. DNA for the CDR3: TGTGCCAGCAGGGGGACAGGGTCGAGTCAGCCCCAGCATTTT. As protein: CASRGTGSSQPQHF.

This clone was observed once. The chain carries TRBV24-1 and TRBJ2-1; 10 bases are shared with TRBD2. The CDR3 runs to 13 residues. Germline CDR1 KGHDR, CDR2 SFDVKD. The V and J ends lost 7 bases and 9 bases, in that order; junction bases with no gene match: 5. The CDR3 nucleotides are TGTGCCACCAGGGCTAGCGGGGGCGGTGAGCAGTTCTTC. This sequence encodes CATRASGGGEQFF.

The chain employs TRBV5-1 and TRBJ2-3; the D gene is possibly TRBD1 (5 bases). CDR1 and CDR2 (germline): SGHRS, YFSETQ. The length of the CDR3 is 13 residues. The ends were cut back, 1 base at V and 3 bases at J, with 6 bases in the middle. The CDR3 nucleotides are TGCGCCAGCAGCTTGAGGGGTACAGATACGCAGTATTTT. It is translated as CASSLRGTDTQYF.

The CDR3 protein is CASSLLLAGGLSTDTQYF. CDR3 bases: TGTGCCAGCAGCTTACTACTAGCGGGAGGCCTTTCCACAGATACGCAGTATTTT. The chain is built from TRBV7-2 and TRBJ2-3; TRBD2 aligns across 12 bases. The germline gives CDR1 SGHTA, CDR2 FQGNSA. This CDR3 region has 18 residues. With V trimmed by 2 bases and J by 2 bases, 8 bases remained unmatched. Filled out from reference TRBV7-2 and TRBJ2-3, the complete variable domain reads GAGVSQSPSNKVTEKGKDVELRCDPISGHTALYWYRQSLGQGLEFLIYFQGNSAPDKSGLPSDRFSAERTGGSVSTLTIQRTQQEDSAVYLCASSLLLAGGLSTDTQYFGPGTRLTVL.

The chain links TRBV6-1 to TRBJ1-2; D may be TRBD1 (6 bases). V was clipped by 0 bases and J by 5 bases, with 13 bases between them. The CDR3 sequence is 15 residues long. Germline CDR1 and CDR2: MNHNS and SASEGT. CDR3 sequence reads: CASSEAYRVAYGYTF. CDR3 DNA: TGTGCCAGCAGTGAAGCGTACAGGGTGGCTTATGGCTACACCTTC.

The chain couples TRBV18 to TRBJ2-3; the match to TRBD2 covers 10 bases. V lost 4 bases, J lost 3 bases, and 10 bases stayed unmatched. Per the germline V gene, CDR1 is KGHSH and CDR2 is LQKENI. The CDR3 is 17 residues long. The CDR3 is CASSQTASGRETDTQYF. The CDR3 DNA follows: TGTGCCAGCTCACAAACGGCTAGCGGGAGAGAGACAGATACGCAGTATTTT.

This chain uses TRBV5-1 with TRBJ2-1; 14 bases are a match to TRBD2. The V gene end was trimmed by 1 base and the J gene end by 6 bases; junction bases not matched to a gene: 12. From germline, CDR1 is SGHRS and CDR2 YFSETQ. The CDR3 has 19 amino acids. As DNA, the CDR3 is TGCGCCAGCAGCTTGACCTACTCGGGACTAGCGGGAGTTACCAATGAGCAGTTCTTC. It translates to CASSLTYSGLAGVTNEQFF. The full variable domain, rest sourced from reference TRBV5-1 and TRBJ2-1, is KAGVTQTPRYLIKTRGQQVTLSCSPISGHRSVSWYQQTPGQGLQFLFEYFSETQRNKGNFPGRFSGRQFSNSRSEMNVSTLELGDSALYLCASSLTYSGLAGVTNEQFFGPGTRLTVL.